This is a list of T cell receptor beta chains from one sample in a study of blood T cell repertoires in COVID-19. Measured with immunoSEQ multiplex PCR; TCRdb has only the in-frame clones, and not every one. The sample yields fewer than 200,000 clones, 89% seen once. The sample comprised peripheral blood. These receptors were obtained from a man aged 18 to 30 who had recovered from COVID-19. The CDR3 runs from the conserved cysteine through the conserved F or W. The D gene is left open where the match is weak. Only part of the rows carry a size: once, few, many, or a class if the clone is expanded.

D gene	V gene	J gene	clone size	CDR3 DNA	CDR3 protein
TRBD1	TRBV15	TRBJ1-5	NA	TGTGCCACCAGCAGAGACGCAGGGGGATACCAGCCCCAGCATTTT	CATSRDAGGYQPQHF
NA	TRBV27	TRBJ1-2	NA	TGTGCCAGCAGTTACCGAGCGGTAGGGGGGGTTGGGGGCTACACCTTC	CASSYRAVGGVGGYTF
TRBD2	TRBV28	TRBJ2-1	NA	TGTGCCAGCAGTTCGAGACTAGCATCTCAGTTCTTC	CASSSRLASQFF
NA	TRBV27	TRBJ2-3	NA	TGTGCCAGCAGACAACGACCCGGAGGTTGGGACACAGATACGCAGTATTTT	CASRQRPGGWDTDTQYF
NA	TRBV12-3/TRBV12-4	TRBJ2-7	few	TGTGCCAGCAAGACAATCTACGAGCAGTACTTC	CASKTIYEQYF
NA	TRBV2	TRBJ2-3	NA	TGTGCCAGCAGTAAACTTCTAGCGTCCGCTAGCACAGATACGCAGTATTTT	CASSKLLASASTDTQYF
NA	TRBV10-3	TRBJ2-5	NA	TGTGCCATCAGTGAGAGTGGGGCAGGAAAAGAGACCCAGTACTTC	CAISESGAGKETQYF
TRBD2	TRBV9	TRBJ2-1	NA	TGTGCCAGCAGCCCCCGCGGTAGCGGGAGCTCTCGCAATGAGCAGTTCTTC	CASSPRGSGSSRNEQFF
NA	TRBV13	TRBJ1-1	NA	TGTGCCAGCAGCCCTAACACTGAAGCTTTCTTT	CASSPNTEAFF
TRBD1	TRBV7-8	TRBJ1-2	NA	TGTGCCAGCAGCTTAACAGGGGGTAACTATGGCTACACCTTC	CASSLTGGNYGYTF
TRBD1	TRBV6-5	TRBJ1-3	NA	TGTGCCAGCAGACGGGGACAGACGATCGGAAACACCATATATTTT	CASRRGQTIGNTIYF
TRBD2	TRBV19	TRBJ2-2	NA	TGTGCCAGTAGTATTGTGGGACTACGGACCGGGGAGCTGTTTTTT	CASSIVGLRTGELFF
TRBD2	TRBV9	TRBJ2-1	NA	TGTGCCAGCAGCGTAGACCTAGCGGGTTACAATGAGCAGTTCTTC	CASSVDLAGYNEQFF
NA	TRBV5-6	TRBJ1-5	NA	TGTGCCAGCAGCTTGAGAGGTAGCAATCAGCCCCAGCATTTT	CASSLRGSNQPQHF
TRBD1	TRBV12-3/TRBV12-4	TRBJ2-3	NA	TGTGCCAGCAGTTCCGGACAGGAAGATACGCAGTATTTT	CASSSGQEDTQYF
NA	TRBV4-3	TRBJ1-2	NA	TGCGCCAGCAGCCAAGATCATAAGGGGCGAGGCTACACCTTC	CASSQDHKGRGYTF
TRBD1	TRBV19	TRBJ2-3	NA	TGTGCCAGTAGTATCGGGACCAGGGGGCAAGCAGATACGCAGTATTTT	CASSIGTRGQADTQYF
NA	TRBV9	TRBJ1-1	NA	TGTGCCAGCAGCCCCCAAAGGGGGGGGCTTAACACTGAAGCTTTCTTT	CASSPQRGGLNTEAFF
TRBD2	TRBV7-2	TRBJ2-1	NA	TGTGCCAGCAGCCTCACTGGGGCGGGAGGGATAGTTGAGCAGTTCTTC	CASSLTGAGGIVEQFF
NA	TRBV9	TRBJ1-1	NA	TGTGCCAGCAGCGTAGCGGGAGGGGCGGTTGAAGCTTTCTTT	CASSVAGGAVEAFF
NA	TRBV12-3/TRBV12-4	TRBJ2-7	NA	TGTGCCAGCAGGGCGGGGATCGCCTCCGAGCAGTACTTC	CASRAGIASEQYF
TRBD2	TRBV6-6	TRBJ2-7	NA	TGTGCCAGCAGTCCTCAGGCGGGAGCATACGAGCAGTACTTC	CASSPQAGAYEQYF
NA	TRBV19	TRBJ1-4	NA	TGTGCCAGTAGGAGGAGCGAAAAACTGTTTTTT	CASRRSEKLFF
NA	TRBV7-9	TRBJ1-6	NA	TGTGCCAGCAGCTCAATGTGGGGATCACAGGTGTGGTCACCCCTCCACTTT	CASSSMWGSQVWSPLHF
NA	TRBV5-5	TRBJ2-7	NA	TGTGCCAGCAGCCCCAACGACAGAAAAGGGGAGCAGTACTTC	CASSPNDRKGEQYF
TRBD2	TRBV10-3	TRBJ2-3	NA	TGTGCCATCAGTGAGACTAGCGGGAGGATACAAACCCGCACAGATACGCAGTATTTT	CAISETSGRIQTRTDTQYF
TRBD1	TRBV7-2	TRBJ1-2	NA	TGTGCCAGCAGCTCTGACAGGGGGCAAGTCTGGGGCTACACCTTC	CASSSDRGQVWGYTF
NA	TRBV6-2/TRBV6-3	TRBJ2-7	NA	TGTGCCAGCAGTTACACCGGTTTTTACGAGCAGTACTTC	CASSYTGFYEQYF
TRBD1	TRBV24-1	TRBJ1-2	NA	TGTGCCACCAGTGGAGGGACAGGGTATGACTATGGCTACACCTTC	CATSGGTGYDYGYTF
NA	TRBV3-1/TRBV3-2	TRBJ1-6	NA	TGTGCCAGCAGCCAAACCATACAGGCCATAAATTCACCCCTCCACTTT	CASSQTIQAINSPLHF
TRBD1	TRBV5-1	TRBJ1-3	NA	TGCGCCAGCAGCAGGGGACAGGATGGGAGCGGAAACACCATATATTTT	CASSRGQDGSGNTIYF
TRBD1	TRBV27	TRBJ1-5	once	TGTGCCAGCAGTCAGGGGGGTAGCAATCAGCCCCAGCATTTT	CASSQGGSNQPQHF
TRBD1	TRBV6-2/TRBV6-3	TRBJ1-2	NA	TGTGCCAGCAGTTTTCCGGGACAGGAGACCTCTTTCTATGGCTACACCTTC	CASSFPGQETSFYGYTF
TRBD1	TRBV9	TRBJ1-3	NA	TGTGCCAGCAGCGTAGGGGACAGTTCGCCCTCTGGAAACACCATATATTTT	CASSVGDSSPSGNTIYF
TRBD2	TRBV5-5	TRBJ2-7	NA	TGTGCCAGCAGCTTACAGGGATGGACTAGCGGGAGGTCTCGGGACTACGAGCAGTACTTC	CASSLQGWTSGRSRDYEQYF
NA	TRBV9	TRBJ2-1	NA	TGTGCCAGCAGCGCGAGAATGAACAATGAGCAGTTCTTC	CASSARMNNEQFF
NA	TRBV4-3	TRBJ1-4	NA	TGCGCCAGCAGCCAAGATCGGACAAGGGAAAAACTGTTTTTT	CASSQDRTREKLFF
NA	TRBV10-3	TRBJ1-1	NA	TGTGCCATCAGAGCGGGGACGGCTGAAGCTTTCTTT	CAIRAGTAEAFF
NA	TRBV7-2	TRBJ1-5	NA	TGTGCCAGCAGCTTAGACAGCAACAATCAGCCCCAGCATTTT	CASSLDSNNQPQHF
TRBD2	TRBV19	TRBJ2-5	NA	TGTGCCAGTAGTATCCTGCCTAGCGGGAGGGCTGTGGAGACCCAGTACTTC	CASSILPSGRAVETQYF
NA	TRBV5-1	TRBJ1-1	NA	TGCGCCAGCAGCTCCGGGAGAGGAAGGAACACTGAAGCTTTCTTT	CASSSGRGRNTEAFF
NA	TRBV4-1	TRBJ2-7	NA	TGCGCCAGCAGCCAACAGGGGACCTCCTACGAGCAGTACTTC	CASSQQGTSYEQYF
NA	TRBV20-1	TRBJ2-1	NA	TGCAGTGCTAGTCCCGAACGGTCCCCCTACAATGAGCAGTTCTTC	CSASPERSPYNEQFF
TRBD1	TRBV6-2/TRBV6-3	TRBJ2-7	NA	TGTGCCAGCAGTTACCCTTCTGGGGCACAGGGGGGCCTCTACGAGCAGTACTTC	CASSYPSGAQGGLYEQYF
TRBD2	TRBV13	TRBJ2-2	NA	TGTGCCAGCAGCCCTAGCGGGAGGGCCGAGACCGGGGAGCTGTTTTTT	CASSPSGRAETGELFF
NA	TRBV7-2	TRBJ2-5	NA	TGTGCCAGCAGCAAAGCGGCGTTACCCCCCCAAGAGACCCAGTACTTC	CASSKAALPPQETQYF
NA	TRBV25-1	TRBJ1-1	NA	TGTGCCAGCAGTGAAATCGGAGTAGCTGAAGCTTTCTTT	CASSEIGVAEAFF
TRBD1	TRBV7-2	TRBJ1-5	NA	TGTGCCAGCAGCTCCGGGACAGGTGGCGCAGCTAGCAATCAGCCCCAGCATTTT	CASSSGTGGAASNQPQHF
TRBD1	TRBV4-3	TRBJ2-2	few	TGCGCCAGCAGCCAGGGGACAGGGACGAACACCGGGGAGCTGTTTTTT	CASSQGTGTNTGELFF
TRBD2	TRBV6-2/TRBV6-3	TRBJ2-7	NA	TGTGCCAGCAGTGAGGCTAGCGGGAGAAACGAGCAGTACTTC	CASSEASGRNEQYF
NA	TRBV21-1	TRBJ1-1	few	TGTGCCAGCAGGAGGGACAGTATTGAAGCTTTCTTT	CASRRDSIEAFF
TRBD1	TRBV19	TRBJ2-2	once	TGTGCCAGCCGGACAGGGTGGGACACCGGGGAGCTGTTTTTT	CASRTGWDTGELFF
TRBD1	TRBV7-3	TRBJ2-2	few	TGTGCCAGCAGCATGACAGGGGGAGCCGGGGAGCTGTTTTTT	CASSMTGGAGELFF
NA	TRBV29-1	TRBJ2-7	NA	TGCAGCGTCAGGGCCTCCAGCTCCTACGAGCAGTACTTC	CSVRASSSYEQYF
NA	TRBV3-1/TRBV3-2	TRBJ2-3	NA	TGTGCCAGCAGCCAAGAAAAAGCTAGCGGCACAGATACGCAGTATTTT	CASSQEKASGTDTQYF
NA	TRBV7-6	TRBJ2-7	NA	TGTGCCAGCAGCCCACTGACAGGGGAGGGTTACGAGCAGTACTTC	CASSPLTGEGYEQYF
TRBD2	TRBV7-7	TRBJ2-1	many	TGTGCTAGCAGCGCAACGGGACTAGTCGCCGAGCAGTTCTTC	CASSATGLVAEQFF
NA	TRBV3-1/TRBV3-2	TRBJ2-6	NA	TGTGCCAGCAGCCAACAGGGCCCTGGGGCCAACGTCCTGACTTTC	CASSQQGPGANVLTF
NA	TRBV3-1/TRBV3-2	TRBJ2-5	NA	TGTGCCAGCCGCGTGGGGCAGGGAACAGAGACCCAGTACTTC	CASRVGQGTETQYF
TRBD1	TRBV6-1	TRBJ2-3	NA	TGTGCCAGCAGTGAACTCCCGGGACAGGGGCCTTCTCAGTATTTT	CASSELPGQGPSQYF